The clone carrying this T cell receptor (beta chain) appeared many times. What it binds is not known. This specimen belongs to a study of HIV-infected children after antiretroviral therapy interruption. About the study: In continuous treatment, analyzed samples were from weeks 0, 48 and 150.

The treatment was: PENTA 11 planned treatment interruption arm or continuous ART arm. The TCR library was built from RNA with a 3' RACE protocol and unique molecular identifiers. Using its own MiXCR run on the 3' RACE reads, TCRdb lists one record per CDR3 protein. The sample includes fewer than 45,000 distinct CDR3 sequences, over 6.5% of them seen just once. Whole-study results and caveats: After treatment interruption started, naive CD4+ CDR3 overlap across time points dropped.

The ends were cut back, 3 bases at V and 4 bases at J, with 11 bases in the middle. CDR1 and CDR2 from the germline V gene are MDHEN and SYDVKM. This CDR3 is built from 14 residues. The sequence derives from a pool of human donors with HIV. V and J are TRBV28 and TRBJ2-3; D remains unclear. This specimen was CD45RA+ CD4+ T cells from PBMCs, pooled from several time points, taken from a donor given antiretroviral therapy, either interrupted or continuous. The subset denotes: naive CD4+ CD45RA+ CD45RO- T cells. The CDR3 is CASSFIASSDTQYF. DNA for the CDR3: TGTGCCAGCAGTTTCATCGCCAGTTCAGATACGCAGTATTTT.